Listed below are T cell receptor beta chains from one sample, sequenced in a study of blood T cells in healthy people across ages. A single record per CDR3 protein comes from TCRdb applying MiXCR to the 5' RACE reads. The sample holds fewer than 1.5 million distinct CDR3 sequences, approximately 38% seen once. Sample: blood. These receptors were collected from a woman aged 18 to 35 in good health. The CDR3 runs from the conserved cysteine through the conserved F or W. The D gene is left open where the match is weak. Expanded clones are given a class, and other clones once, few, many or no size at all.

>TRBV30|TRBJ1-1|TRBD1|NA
CAWDRGSRNTEAFF
TGTGCCTGGGACAGGGGATCGAGGAACACTGAAGCTTTCTTT
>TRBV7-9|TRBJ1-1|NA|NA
CASSLARAGHTEAFF
TGTGCCAGCAGCTTAGCGCGGGCAGGGCACACTGAAGCTTTCTTT
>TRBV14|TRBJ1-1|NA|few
CASSFISGHHTEAFF
TGTGCCAGCAGCTTTATCTCGGGACACCACACTGAAGCTTTCTTT
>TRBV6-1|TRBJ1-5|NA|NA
CASILDGSNQPQHF
TGTGCCAGCATCTTGGACGGTAGCAATCAGCCCCAGCATTTT
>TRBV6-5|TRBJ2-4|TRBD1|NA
CASRYLTGAGNIQYF
TGTGCCAGCCGTTACCTTACAGGGGCGGGAAACATTCAGTACTTC
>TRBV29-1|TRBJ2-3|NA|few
CSTRFFSSTDTQYF
TGCAGCACTAGGTTTTTCAGCTCCACAGATACGCAGTATTTT
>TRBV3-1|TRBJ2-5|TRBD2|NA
CASSLPTSGGQETQYF
TGTGCCAGCAGCCTACCGACTAGCGGGGGGCAAGAGACCCAGTACTTC
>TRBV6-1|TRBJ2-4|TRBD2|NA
CASSKTGLAGGRLAKNIQYF
TGTGCCAGCAGTAAAACCGGACTAGCGGGGGGACGCTTAGCCAAAAACATTCAGTACTTC
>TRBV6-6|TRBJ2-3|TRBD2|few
CASSPPGGLSTDTQYF
TGTGCCAGCAGTCCCCCGGGGGGACTAAGCACAGATACGCAGTATTTT
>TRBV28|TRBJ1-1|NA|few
CASSLTGRSVLNTEAFF
TGTGCCAGCAGTTTAACGGGGCGCTCAGTTCTGAACACTGAAGCTTTCTTT
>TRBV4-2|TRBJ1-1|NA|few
CASSQNSIRDGKAFF
TGTGCCAGCAGCCAAAATTCTATTAGGGACGGAAAAGCTTTCTTT
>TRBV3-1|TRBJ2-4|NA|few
CASSQDRGTTSIQYF
TGTGCCAGCAGCCAAGATAGGGGTACGACAAGCATTCAGTACTTC
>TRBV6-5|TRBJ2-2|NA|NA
CASSLITGVTGELFF
TGTGCCAGCAGTTTGATTACAGGAGTTACCGGGGAGCTGTTTTTT
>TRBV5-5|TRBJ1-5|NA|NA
CASSSTAYQPQHF
TGTGCCAGCAGTTCGACAGCCTATCAGCCCCAGCATTTT
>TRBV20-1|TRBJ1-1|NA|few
CSATNGGGEAFF
TGCAGTGCTACCAATGGGGGGGGAGAGGCTTTCTTT
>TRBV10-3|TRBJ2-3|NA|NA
CAISEPTISLMAQYF
TGTGCCATCAGTGAGCCAACCATTTCCTTGATGGCGCAGTATTTT
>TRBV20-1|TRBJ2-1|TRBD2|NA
CSARSGLAGEGLFF
TGCAGTGCTCGATCGGGGCTAGCGGGAGAAGGGCTGTTCTTC
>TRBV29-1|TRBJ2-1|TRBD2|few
CSVAPRLAGYNEQFF
TGCAGCGTTGCCCCAAGACTAGCGGGATACAATGAGCAGTTCTTC
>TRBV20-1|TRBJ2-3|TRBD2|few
CSAKLLSGGLADTQYF
TGCAGTGCAAAGCTCCTTAGCGGGGGGTTGGCAGATACGCAGTATTTT